Following are 29 T cell receptor beta chains from one sample sequenced in a study of cytomegalovirus exposure and HLA in healthy donors. Researchers ran the PCR with 60 Vbeta and 13 Jbeta primers. The table came from immunoSEQ multiplex PCR; TCRdb's copy has only in-frame clones and leaves some out. The sample has about 190,000 clones, about nine tenths seen once. Sequenced sample: PBMCs. Receptors originate from a boy aged 2 to 10 in good health and CMV-seronegative.

The J gene is TRBJ1-6, the V gene TRBV9; perhaps TRBD1 as D (5 bases). The CDR3 is made up of 12 amino acids. Germline V gene data show CDR1 as SGDLS and CDR2 as YYNGEE. Trimming took off 3 bases at V and 14 bases at J, with 12 bases between the two ends. The CDR3 DNA reads as TGTGCCAGCAGCGGGGACTATCAGTCCCTCCACTTT. This sequence encodes CASSGDYQSLHF.

The sample holds one count of this clone. V usage is TRBV27 and J usage is TRBJ2-2; TRBD1 agrees at 9 bases. This CDR3 has 14 amino acids. CDR1 is MNHEY and CDR2 is SMNVEV in the germline V gene (reference sequence). The V segment lost 9 bases and the J segment 0 bases; nucleotides outside the gene matches: 2. Here the CDR3 reads CASRTGANTGELFF. The CDR3 nucleotides read TGTGCCAGTAGGACAGGGGCGAACACCGGGGAGCTGTTTTTT.

This chain links TRBV5-4 with TRBJ2-7, with TRBD2 identical over 13 bases. CDR1 and CDR2 from the germline V gene are SGHNT and YYREEE (reference sequence). This CDR3 has 14 residues. With V trimmed by 4 bases and J by 5 bases, 3 bases remained unmatched. The CDR3, as DNA: TGTGCCAGCAGCCGGACTAGCGGGAGCAACGAGCAGTACTTC. Amino acids: CASSRTSGSNEQYF.

This clone was picked up one time. This rearrangement joins TRBV28 to TRBJ2-7; 7 bases line up with TRBD1. V trimming: 4 bases; J trimming: 2 bases; junction bases outside the gene matches: 8. The length of the CDR3 is 15 residues. Germline CDR1 reads MDHEN; CDR2 reads SYDVKM. The CDR3 sequence is CASSSTGSQTYEQYF. Written as DNA, the CDR3 is TGTGCCAGCAGTTCGACAGGGAGTCAGACCTACGAGCAGTACTTC.

This sequence joins TRBV5-4 and TRBJ2-2; possibly TRBD1 for D (6 bases). Germline loops: CDR1 SGHNT, CDR2 YYREEE (reference sequence). This CDR3 region has 12 residues. V shed 4 bases and J shed 8 bases, with 9 bases lying between them. The CDR3: CASSIRGGELFF. DNA of the CDR3: TGTGCCAGCAGCATCAGGGGTGGGGAGCTGTTTTTT. Full variable domain (remainder filled in from reference TRBV5-4 and TRBJ2-2): ETGVTQSPTHLIKTRGQQVTLRCSSQSGHNTVSWYQQALGQGPQFIFQYYREEENGRGNFPPRFSGLQFPNYSSELNVNALELDDSALYLCASSIRGGELFFGEGSRLTVL.

This clone has more than one count but fewer than ten. The chain links TRBV28 to TRBJ2-7; 10 nucleotides align to TRBD1. Per the germline V gene, CDR1 is MDHEN and CDR2 is SYDVKM. The CDR3 has 12 amino acids. With 8 bases clipped from V and 6 bases from J, the junction kept 4 bases outside the gene matches. The CDR3: CASRTGGLEQYF. DNA of the CDR3: TGTGCCAGCCGGACAGGGGGACTCGAGCAGTACTTC.

The gene calls are TRBV6-5 and TRBJ1-1, with a tentative D call TRBD1 (6 bases). The CDR3 length is 14 residues. V was trimmed by 6 bases and J by 4 bases, leaving 15 bases between them. Per the germline V gene, CDR1 is MNHEY and CDR2 is SVGAGI. This chain's CDR3 is CASRLQGGGTEAFF. The DNA for the CDR3 is TGTGCCAGCAGGTTACAGGGAGGGGGCACTGAAGCTTTCTTT.

The chain couples TRBV5-6 to TRBJ2-5; 10 bases agree with TRBD2. The J call may be faulty, since TRBJ2-7 better matches the DNA end. The CDR3 length is 18 residues. Germline CDR1 is SGHDT and CDR2 is YYEEEE. CDR3 coding DNA: TGTGCCAGCAGCTTGGGGTTCGGACTAGCGGTGAACTCCTACGAGCAGTACTTC. Encoded protein: CASSLGFGLAVNSYEQYF.

This chain uses TRBV6-1 with TRBJ2-7; a weak D match, TRBD2 (5 bases). Deletions cut 6 bases from V and 2 bases from J, with 14 bases between. The CDR3 length is 14 residues. Germline values: CDR1 MNHNS, CDR2 SASEGT. The CDR3 nucleotides read TGTGCCAGCAGGACCACTAGGAACCCCTACGAGCAGTACTTC. Protein product: CASRTTRNPYEQYF.

This chain connects TRBV27 to TRBJ2-5, with 8 bases identical to TRBD2. The J call may be in error: the DNA end matches TRBJ2-7 better. The CDR3 has 14 residues. Germline values: CDR1 MNHEY, CDR2 SMNVEV (reference sequence). The CDR3 nucleotides read TGTGCCAGCAGTGACGGGGGGGCCGTCCACGAGCAGTACTTC. Amino acids: CASSDGGAVHEQYF.

This clone was detected only once. The rearrangement links TRBV6-5 to TRBJ2-5; D not certain. The germline V and J ends were trimmed by 6 bases and 4 bases, with 6 bases remaining between them. This CDR3 has 11 amino acids. CDR1 is MNHEY, CDR2 SVGAGI, per germline. In nucleotides, the CDR3 is TGTGCCAGCAGGTCCATAGAGACCCAGTACTTC. This encodes CASRSIETQYF.

The gene calls are TRBV9 and TRBJ2-1; TRBD2 might be the D (6 bases). The germline CDR1 and CDR2 sequences are SGDLS and YYNGEE. V dropped 3 bases and J dropped 5 bases, with 12 bases sitting between them. The CDR3 length is 14 residues. CDR3 amino acids: CASSDSGKNNEQFF. CDR3 bases: TGTGCCAGCAGCGATAGCGGAAAAAACAATGAGCAGTTCTTC. Using reference TRBV9 and TRBJ2-1 for the parts outside the CDR3, the full variable domain is DSGVTQTPKHLITATGQRVTLRCSPRSGDLSVYWYQQSLDQGLQFLIQYYNGEERAKGNILERFSAQQFPDLHSELNLSSLELGDSALYFCASSDSGKNNEQFFGPGTRLTVL.

This clone has just one count. This chain's CDR3 is CASSILLAGYKEQYF. The CDR3 DNA reads TGTGCCAGCAGCATCCTACTAGCGGGATATAAGGAGCAGTACTTC. The chain has TRBV28 and TRBJ2-7, with 10 bases matching TRBD2. With V trimmed by 6 bases and J by 7 bases, 12 bases remained unmatched. This CDR3 is 15 amino acids long. Germline loops: CDR1 MDHEN, CDR2 SYDVKM.

The V and J genes are TRBV7-3 and TRBJ2-3; D not certain. The germline gives CDR1 SGHTA, CDR2 FQGTGA. V was shortened by 0 bases and J by 4 bases, with 8 bases between the two germline ends. This CDR3 has 14 residues. CDR3 loop: CASSLTQAPDTQYF. CDR3 DNA: TGTGCCAGCAGCTTAACGCAGGCTCCAGATACGCAGTATTTT.

CDR3 sequence reads: CASSRKLPGQGLNTEAFF. For the CDR3, the DNA is TGTGCCAGCAGCCGTAAGTTACCGGGACAGGGACTGAACACTGAAGCTTTCTTT. The genes are TRBV14 and TRBJ1-1; 9 nucleotides align to TRBD1. Germline-derived CDR1 and CDR2 are SGHDN and FVKESK. The CDR3 is 18 amino acids. V lost 4 bases to trimming and J lost 0 bases; unmatched junction nucleotides: 12.

The genes are TRBV14 and TRBJ2-7, with 10 bases matching TRBD2. Germline V lookup: CDR1 SGHDN, CDR2 FVKESK. V shed 3 bases and J 4 bases; nucleotides not matched to a gene: 6. The CDR3 contains 15 residues. The CDR3 region is CASSQLAGGRYEQYF. The CDR3 DNA follows: TGTGCCAGCAGCCAGTTAGCGGGAGGAAGGTACGAGCAGTACTTC.

The rearrangement uses TRBV7-6 and TRBJ1-1; D perhaps matches TRBD1 (5 bases). Germline assignment: CDR1 SGHVS and CDR2 FNYEAQ. V lost 3 bases, J lost 0 bases, and 11 bases lay in between. CDR3 length: 15 residues. CDR3 sequence (DNA): TGTGCCAGCAGCTTGAGCAGGGATATGAACACTGAAGCTTTCTTT. It encodes CASSLSRDMNTEAFF.

The chain uses TRBV9 and TRBJ1-4, with D perhaps TRBD1 (5 bases). The CDR3 totals 15 residues. The germline CDR1 and CDR2 sequences are SGDLS and YYNGEE. The ends were cut back, 0 bases at V and 4 bases at J, with 10 bases in the middle. The CDR3 loop reads CASSVGGSFNEKLFF. CDR3 DNA sequence: TGTGCCAGCAGCGTAGGGGGCTCGTTTAATGAAAAACTGTTTTTT.

J is TRBJ1-2 and V is TRBV2; D might be TRBD1 (5 bases). V was cut by 5 bases and J by 4 bases, with 11 bases left in between. Germline CDR1 is SNHLY and CDR2 is FYNNEI. This CDR3 region has 13 residues. CDR3 coding DNA: TGTGCCAGCAGTACCACAGGCAGCTATGGCTACACCTTC. Translating gives CASSTTGSYGYTF. The whole variable domain, remainder taken from reference TRBV2 and TRBJ1-2, is EPEVTQTPSHQVTQMGQEVILRCVPISNHLYFYWYRQILGQKVEFLVSFYNNEISEKSEIFDDQFSVERPDGSNFTLKIRSTKLEDSAMYFCASSTTGSYGYTFGSGTRLTVV.

V usage is TRBV6-5 and J usage is TRBJ1-2; 9 bases are shared with TRBD1. This CDR3 contains 13 residues. Losses at the gene ends were 0 bases for V and 8 bases for J; bases not matched to a gene: 1. CDR1 and CDR2 from the germline V gene are MNHEY and SVGAGI. The CDR3 spells CASSYSTGGGYTF. The CDR3, as DNA: TGTGCCAGCAGTTACTCTACAGGGGGCGGCTACACCTTC.

The gene calls are TRBV18 and TRBJ1-4, with 7 bases matching TRBD1. With 5 bases clipped from V and 8 bases from J, the junction kept 11 bases outside the gene matches. Germline V lookup: CDR1 KGHSH, CDR2 LQKENI. This CDR3 has 15 amino acids. The CDR3 nucleotides read TGTGCCAGCTCATCGGAGGGACAGAGGTTAGAAAAACTGTTTTTT. It yields the protein CASSSEGQRLEKLFF.

CDR3 protein: CASSPGQGGYNEQFF. The CDR3 coding sequence is TGCGCCAGCAGCCCGGGACAGGGGGGGTACAATGAGCAGTTCTTC. The chain uses TRBV5-1 and TRBJ2-1, with 11 bases that match TRBD1. From germline, CDR1 is SGHRS and CDR2 YFSETQ. This CDR3 is 15 amino acids long. Trimming took 4 bases from V and 4 from J; bases not matched to a gene: 4. Full variable domain (outside the CDR3, taken from reference TRBV5-1 and TRBJ2-1): KAGVTQTPRYLIKTRGQQVTLSCSPISGHRSVSWYQQTPGQGLQFLFEYFSETQRNKGNFPGRFSGRQFSNSRSEMNVSTLELGDSALYLCASSPGQGGYNEQFFGPGTRLTVL.

The CDR3 region is CASSWTGRTHEQYF. The CDR3 coding sequence is TGTGCCAGCAGCTGGACAGGGAGAACGCACGAGCAGTACTTC. The chain couples TRBV27 to TRBJ2-5; 8 bases are a match to TRBD1. Near its end, the DNA agrees better with TRBJ2-7, so the J call may be wrong. Germline values: CDR1 MNHEY, CDR2 SMNVEV (reference sequence). CDR3 length equals 14 residues.

The rearrangement joins TRBV6-1 to TRBJ2-5; 7 bases fit TRBD1. The J segment lost 2 bases and the V segment lost 3 bases, leaving 3 bases of the junction unmatched. CDR1 is MNHNS and CDR2 is SASEGT in the germline V gene. The CDR3 runs to 14 residues. In nucleotides, the CDR3 is TGTGCCAGCAGTGAGGGACAGCAACAAGAGACCCAGTACTTC. It yields the protein CASSEGQQQETQYF.

V and J are TRBV29-1 and TRBJ2-3, with 7 positions matching TRBD1. Germline V CDR1 and CDR2: SQVTM, ANQGSEA. V lost 6 bases to trimming and J lost 3 bases; unmatched junction nucleotides: 9. CDR3 length: 14 residues. The CDR3 region is CSVATGRRTDTQYF. The CDR3 nucleotides read TGCAGCGTCGCGACAGGGCGGAGGACAGATACGCAGTATTTT.

The CDR3 DNA sequence: TGTGCCAGCAGCCCCAGGTTCAATCAGCCCCAGCATTTT. The encoded protein is CASSPRFNQPQHF. J is TRBJ1-5 and V is TRBV6-5; D gene ambiguous. CDR3 length: 13 amino acids. V lost 6 bases to trimming and J lost 3 bases, with 9 bases between them. From germline, CDR1 is MNHEY and CDR2 SVGAGI.

The chain combines TRBV27 with TRBJ1-1; 7 bases agree with TRBD1. The V gene end was trimmed by 5 bases and the J gene end by 4 bases; junction bases not matched to a gene: 10. Looked up from germline, CDR1 is MNHEY and CDR2 is SMNVEV (reference sequence). This CDR3 is 15 amino acids long. The DNA of the CDR3 is TGTGCCAGCAGTCCCAGACAGGGTATGAGCACTGAAGCTTTCTTT. Its protein product is CASSPRQGMSTEAFF.

This rearrangement joins TRBV28 to TRBJ1-2; 7 bases map to TRBD1. The germline V gene has CDR1 MDHEN and CDR2 SYDVKM. With 5 bases clipped from V and 6 bases from J, the junction kept 9 bases outside the gene matches. The CDR3 runs to 14 residues. The CDR3 loop is CASSVPGTAHGYTF. CDR3 in DNA: TGTGCCAGCAGTGTGCCCGGGACAGCTCATGGCTACACCTTC.

The chain combines TRBV6-6 with TRBJ2-1, with a tentative D call TRBD2 (5 bases). Germline V CDR1 and CDR2: MNHNY, SVGAGI (reference sequence). The CDR3 loop spans 14 amino acids. Trimming left V 6 bases short and J 0 bases short, with 9 bases between. The CDR3 here is CASRQGSSYNEQFF. The CDR3 DNA sequence: TGTGCCAGCAGGCAAGGGAGCTCCTACAATGAGCAGTTCTTC.